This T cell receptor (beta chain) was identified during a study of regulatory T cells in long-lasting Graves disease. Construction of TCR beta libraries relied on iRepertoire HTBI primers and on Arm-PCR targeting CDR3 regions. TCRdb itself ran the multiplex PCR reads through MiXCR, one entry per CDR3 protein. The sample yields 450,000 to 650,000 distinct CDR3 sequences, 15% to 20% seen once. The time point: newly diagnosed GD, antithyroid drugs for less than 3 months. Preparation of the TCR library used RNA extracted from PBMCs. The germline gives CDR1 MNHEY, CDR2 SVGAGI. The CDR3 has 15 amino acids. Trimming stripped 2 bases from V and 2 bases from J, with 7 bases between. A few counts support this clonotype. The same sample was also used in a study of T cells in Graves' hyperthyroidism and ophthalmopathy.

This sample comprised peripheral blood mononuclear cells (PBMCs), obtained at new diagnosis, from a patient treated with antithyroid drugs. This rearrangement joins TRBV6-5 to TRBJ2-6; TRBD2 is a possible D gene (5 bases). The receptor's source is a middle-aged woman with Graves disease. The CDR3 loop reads CASSYHGAGANVLTF. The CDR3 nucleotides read TGTGCCAGCAGTTACCACGGGGCTGGGGCCAACGTCCTGACTTTC.